These 6 T cell receptor beta chains share one sample of origin, sequenced in a study of blood T cells in healthy people across ages. The use of a sample-barcoded 5' primer and a J-beta primer mix characterized a second PCR of about 6 to 12 cycles. Each CDR3 protein gets one entry after TCRdb re-called the 5' RACE reads with MiXCR. The data show fewer than 1,200,000 distinct CDR3 sequences, with under 30% seen just once and about 0.69% held by the top ten. The sample was also linked to a second study, of T cells of mothers and their children.

The material sequenced was blood. These receptors were collected from a girl aged 2 to 9 in good health.

This rearrangement joins TRBV5-1 to TRBJ2-5; tentatively, D is TRBD1 or TRBD2 (6 bases each). V gave up 0 bases and J gave up 2 bases, with 14 bases separating them. CDR1 and CDR2 (germline): SGHRS, YFSETQ. The CDR3 covers 16 residues. The CDR3 DNA reads as TGCGCCAGCAGCTTGGGGGCGGGACACCCACAAGAGACCCAGTACTTC. This encodes CASSLGAGHPQETQYF.

The V gene is TRBV7-2, the J gene TRBJ2-2, with 7 bases identical to TRBD2. Trimming removed 3 bases from V and 6 bases from J; junction bases left unmatched: 4. The CDR3 loop spans 14 amino acids. Germline V gives CDR1 SGHTA, CDR2 FQGNSA. In DNA, the CDR3 is TGTGCCAGCAGCTTCAGACTAGCCCCCGGGGAGCTGTTTTTT. It specifies CASSFRLAPGELFF. Looking up the rest from reference TRBV7-2 and TRBJ2-2 gives the full variable domain: GAGVSQSPSNKVTEKGKDVELRCDPISGHTALYWYRQSLGQGLEFLIYFQGNSAPDKSGLPSDRFSAERTGGSVSTLTIQRTQQEDSAVYLCASSFRLAPGELFFGEGSRLTVL.

Notes on this clonotype: Likely a read error: the CDR3 ends without its conserved phenylalanine or tryptophan. The genes are TRBV9 and TRBJ1-2, with D hard to call. V was shortened by 3 bases and J by 1 base, with 7 bases between the two germline ends. The CDR3 sequence is 13 residues long. Germline V CDR1 and CDR2: SGDLS, YYNGEE. CDR3 in amino acids: CASSGLGNYGYTL. CDR3 nucleotides: TGTGCCAGCAGCGGGTTGGGTAACTATGGCTACACCCTC.

The rearrangement uses TRBV12-3 or TRBV12-4 and TRBJ2-3, with D possibly TRBD2 on 5 matching bases. CDR3 size: 14 residues. Trimming pared 6 bases from V and 4 bases from J, leaving 14 bases between. The CDR3 sequence: CASSPGVGADTQYF. The CDR3 DNA sequence: TGTGCCAGCAGCCCCGGGGTTGGGGCAGATACGCAGTATTTT.

The chain links TRBV28 to TRBJ1-1; no firm D call. The CDR3 totals 14 residues. Trimming removed 2 bases at V and 1 base at J, with 8 bases between. CDR1 is MDHEN and CDR2 is SYDVKM in the germline V gene. CDR3 residues: CASSLQVTNTEAFF. The DNA of the CDR3 is TGTGCCAGCAGTTTACAGGTCACGAACACTGAAGCTTTCTTT.

V is TRBV7-9 and J is TRBJ1-6, with no clear D. The CDR3 extends over 16 amino acids. Trimming removed 7 bases at V and 5 bases at J, with 18 bases between. Germline V gene lookup returns CDR1 SEHNR and CDR2 FQNEAQ (reference sequence). The DNA for the CDR3 is TGTGCCAGCATGGGCCAACCCGAGGGAAATAATTCACCCCTCCACTTT. It specifies CASMGQPEGNNSPLHF.